This paragraph covers one T cell receptor beta chain sequence. CDR1 is GTSNPN, CDR2 SVGIG, per germline (reference sequence). The CDR3 has 17 amino acids. The germline V and J ends were trimmed by 2 bases and 3 bases, with 17 bases remaining between them. The entry originates in a study of blood T cell repertoires in COVID-19. Whole-study context: The United States, Italy and Spain were the sources of the acute and convalescent COVID-19 samples.

In the original workflow: Amplified reference gene primers provided the basis for estimating nucleated cell counts. Sequencing was performed with immunoSEQ multiplex PCR; in TCRdb, only in-frame clones are kept and a portion is missing. V and J calls and clone size are as listed in that table; D and trimming were resolved from the DNA. The sample lists 120,000 to 150,000 clones; around nine tenths were seen once. This sequence originates from a man aged 55-75 years with active or convalescent COVID-19. Sequenced input: peripheral blood. The chain carries TRBV30 and TRBJ2-6; a possible D gene is TRBD2 (5 bases). CDR3 bases: TGTGCCTGGAGTCCAGCTTCCGGTGCGGGTGGGGCCAACGTCCTGACTTTC. This codes for CAWSPASGAGGANVLTF.